These 23 T cell receptor beta chains were all obtained from the same sample, sequenced in a study of CD8+CD57+ T cells in acquired aplastic anemia. Genomic DNA was employed as the template in profiling TCR beta VDJ and CDR3. TCRdb re-called the reads through MiXCR, storing one row per CDR3 protein. Here the sample spans about 400,000 distinct CDR3 sequences, 65% to 75% being singletons. Sequenced: sorted CD4+, CD8+, or CD8+CD57+ T cells (not recorded which) from PBMCs. Every receptor here comes from a human donor in good health, serving as a control.

The chain has TRBV24-1 and TRBJ2-1; possibly TRBD2 for D (7 bases). Trimming stripped 0 bases from V and 9 bases from J, with 8 bases between. Germline CDR1 reads KGHDR; CDR2 reads SFDVKD. The CDR3 loop spans 13 amino acids. CDR3 bases: TGTGCCACCAGTGATTTGCGGGGGGCTGAGCAGTTCTTC. This encodes CATSDLRGAEQFF.

The V gene is TRBV2, the J gene TRBJ1-2, with unresolved D. V was trimmed by 6 bases and J by 10 bases, leaving 21 bases between them. Per germline, CDR1 SNHLY and CDR2 FYNNEI. CDR3 size: 14 residues. The CDR3 is CASRFLNSNGAYTF. For the CDR3, the DNA is TGTGCCAGCAGGTTTCTAAATTCTAACGGTGCCTACACCTTC. Variable domain in full (rest from reference TRBV2 and TRBJ1-2): EPEVTQTPSHQVTQMGQEVILRCVPISNHLYFYWYRQILGQKVEFLVSFYNNEISEKSEIFDDQFSVERPDGSNFTLKIRSTKLEDSAMYFCASRFLNSNGAYTFGSGTRLTVV.

A word on this clonotype: This CDR3 is missing its conserved last phenylalanine or tryptophan, likely due to a read error. The DNA is omitted, as the CDR3 cannot be located on it reliably, and the CDR3 follows TCRdb's listing. CDR3 residues: CASSQKDSNQPQH. The chain has TRBV16 and TRBJ1-4; TRBD1 is the table's D call, not checked against the DNA. Termini included, the CDR3 measures 13 amino acids. Germline assignment: CDR1 KGHSY and CDR2 FQNENV.

The chain has TRBV7-3 and TRBJ2-1, with 11 nucleotides matching TRBD2. The length of the CDR3 is 15 residues. Germline V gene data show CDR1 as SGHTA and CDR2 as FQGTGA. V trimming: 5 bases; J trimming: 12 bases; junction bases outside the gene matches: 12. In DNA form, the CDR3 reads TGTGCCAGCAGCCAAGGACTAGCGGGTAAGGATGGGCAGTTCTTC. It yields the protein CASSQGLAGKDGQFF.

Of note for this clonotype: One base away lies a much larger clone, so this may be a sequencing read error. The chain combines TRBV7-4 with TRBJ2-2; tentatively, D is TRBD2 (7 bases). The V gene's germline CDR1 is SGHVT and CDR2 SQSDAQ. The V and J ends lost 7 bases and 6 bases respectively, with 18 bases between them. This CDR3 is 15 amino acids long. CDR3 sequence (DNA): TGTGCCAGCACCCCTGGGGGGGGGGGCGCCGGGGAGCTGTTTTTT. It encodes CASTPGGGGAGELFF.

This chain connects TRBV29-1 to TRBJ1-1; tentative D call: TRBD1 (5 bases). The CDR3 loop spans 14 amino acids. From germline, CDR1 is SQVTM and CDR2 ANQGSEA. V gave up 4 bases and J gave up 1 base, with 13 bases separating them. CDR3 region: CSVGGAVQNTEAFF. In DNA form, the CDR3 reads TGCAGCGTTGGTGGGGCAGTACAGAACACTGAAGCTTTCTTT.

In the case of this clonotype: A read error may account for a junction end that differs from germline. J is TRBJ1-1 and V is TRBV7-2; D gene uncertain. The V gene's germline CDR1 is SGHTA and CDR2 FQGNSA. The CDR3 sequence is 11 residues long. This CDR3 reads CASSFRKEDFF. The CDR3 DNA follows: TGTGCCAGCAGCTTTAGAAAGGAAGATTTCTTT.

This clonotype was counted between two and nine times. This is likely a read error, given that the CDR3 carries no conserved phenylalanine or tryptophan at its end. The chain is built from TRBV7-8 and TRBJ1-5; D is ambiguous. The V gene lost 4 bases and the J gene lost 5 bases, with 27 bases spanning the gap. The CDR3 runs 19 residues. Germline V CDR1 and CDR2: SGHVS, FQNEAQ. The CDR3 coding sequence is TGTGCCAGCAGCTCTATCGGGGTCTGGAATATAGCCCATGATCAGCCCCAGCATCTT. Residues: CASSSIGVWNIAHDQPQHL.

V is TRBV12-3 or TRBV12-4 and J is TRBJ2-4; 8 bases fit TRBD1. This CDR3 is built from 19 residues. Germline trimming cut 1 base from V and 8 bases from J; bases unmatched to any gene: 19. The CDR3 sequence: CASSLGRTGRFDSKDIQYF. CDR3 bases: TGTGCCAGCAGTTTAGGACGGACAGGGAGGTTTGATTCGAAAGACATTCAGTACTTC.

This clonotype occurred a few times. A much larger clonotype is one base distant, so this may be a read error. The chain carries TRBV7-2 and TRBJ2-7; D perhaps matches TRBD2 (5 bases). The CDR3 contains 14 residues. The V end was cut by 8 bases, the J end by 2 bases, with 16 bases between. Per germline, CDR1 SGHTA and CDR2 FQGNSA. CDR3 sequence reads: CASASTGITYEQYF. CDR3 nucleotides: TGTGCCAGCGCATCAACCGGGATTACCTACGAGCAGTACTTC.

The CDR3 is CASSLIVQGSSFPLHF. In DNA, the CDR3 is TGTGCCAGCAGCTTGATCGTGCAGGGCTCCTCATTTCCCCTCCACTTT. V usage is TRBV7-8 and J usage is TRBJ1-6; TRBD1 is a possible D gene (5 bases). The germline V gene encodes CDR1 SGHVS and CDR2 FQNEAQ. The CDR3 is 16 amino acids. Trimming took off 3 bases at V and 13 bases at J, with 22 bases between the two ends.

This chain uses TRBV12-3 or TRBV12-4 with TRBJ2-6; TRBD2 matches at 9 bases. V dropped 6 bases and J dropped 2; count of bases not matched to a gene: 5. The CDR3 sequence is 16 residues long. The CDR3 loop is CASSGVAGAGANVLTF. The CDR3 nucleotides read TGTGCCAGCAGCGGGGTAGCGGGGGCTGGGGCCAACGTCCTGACTTTC.

The chain combines TRBV20-1 with TRBJ2-7, with 7 bases fitting TRBD2. CDR3 length: 12 amino acids. The trim removed 0 bases at V and 9 bases at J, leaving 5 bases unmatched. The V gene's germline CDR1 is DFQATT and CDR2 SNEGSKA (reference sequence). The CDR3 bases are TGCAGTGCTAGAGATCAGACGGGGGGGCAGTACTTC. Its translation is CSARDQTGGQYF.

In its sample, this clonotype was seen many times. This sequence joins TRBV5-1 and TRBJ1-2; perhaps TRBD1 as D (5 bases). V was shortened by 7 bases and J by 4 bases, with 20 bases between the two germline ends. Germline values: CDR1 SGHRS, CDR2 YFSETQ. This CDR3 comprises 15 residues. CDR3 amino acids: CASSPGGIGIYGYTF. CDR3 bases: TGCGCCAGCTCTCCCGGGGGGATCGGGATCTATGGCTACACCTTC.

At least ten counts were recorded for this clonotype. The rearrangement uses TRBV5-7 and TRBJ2-5, with D perhaps TRBD1 (8 bases). TRBV5-7 is filed as an ORF, its function uncertain. The CDR3 covers 17 residues. Trimming stripped 0 bases from V and 4 bases from J, with 19 bases between. CDR3 nucleotides: TGTGCCAGCAGCTTGGGGGGGGGACAGGAGCAACCAGAGACCCAGTACTTC. Translation: CASSLGGGQEQPETQYF.

This chain uses TRBV9 with TRBJ2-2, with no clear D. V lost 4 bases to trimming and J lost 6 bases, with 16 bases between them. Germline CDR1 is SGDLS and CDR2 is YYNGEE. The CDR3 extends over 15 amino acids. The CDR3 region is CASSLAGFVAGELFF. The CDR3 nucleotides read TGTGCCAGCAGCTTAGCAGGATTTGTGGCCGGGGAGCTGTTTTTT.

The chain uses TRBV7-2 and TRBJ2-7; no firm D call. This CDR3 is 14 amino acids long. V was pared by 5 bases and J by 5 bases, with 16 bases between. The germline CDR1 and CDR2 sequences are SGHTA and FQGNSA. CDR3 residues: CASSDGYGSDEQYF. The CDR3 DNA reads TGTGCCAGCAGCGACGGGTACGGTTCCGACGAGCAGTACTTC. The whole variable domain, remainder taken from reference TRBV7-2 and TRBJ2-7, is GAGVSQSPSNKVTEKGKDVELRCDPISGHTALYWYRQSLGQGLEFLIYFQGNSAPDKSGLPSDRFSAERTGGSVSTLTIQRTQQEDSAVYLCASSDGYGSDEQYFGPGTRLTVT.

This sequence joins TRBV24-1 and TRBJ1-5; the D is unclear. Germline assignment: CDR1 KGHDR and CDR2 SFDVKD. The CDR3 covers 15 residues. Trimming removed 4 bases at V and 0 bases at J, with 9 bases between. CDR3 nucleotide sequence: TGTGCCACCAGTGAATCCTACGGTAGCAATCAGCCCCAGCATTTT. It is translated as CATSESYGSNQPQHF.

The table lists this clonotype with a few counts. The V call is TRBV19, the J call TRBJ1-6, with 7 bases aligning to TRBD1. There are 15 residues in the CDR3. Germline V gene data show CDR1 as LNHDA and CDR2 as SQIVND (reference sequence). With 2 bases clipped from V and 10 bases from J, the junction kept 8 bases outside the gene matches. The CDR3 reads CASSILTGERSPLHF. The CDR3 DNA reads as TGTGCCAGTAGTATACTAACAGGGGAGAGATCACCCCTCCACTTT.

This clonotype was seen ten or more times. The chain links TRBV5-6 to TRBJ2-7, with D tentatively TRBD1 or TRBD2 (5 bases each). V was clipped by 6 bases and J by 6 bases, with 25 bases between them. CDR3 length equals 16 residues. Germline CDR1 reads SGHDT; CDR2 reads YYEEEE. CDR3 nucleotide sequence: TGTGCCAGCATAAATAAAAAGAGGGGAAGGTGGGGCGAGCAGTACTTC. It encodes CASINKKRGRWGEQYF.

This clonotype was picked up many times. The conserved closing phenylalanine or tryptophan is absent in this CDR3, likely reflecting a read error. The V and J genes are TRBV2 and TRBJ2-5; 7 positions agree with TRBD2. This CDR3 has 13 residues. The germline V gene has CDR1 SNHLY and CDR2 FYNNEI. V trimming: 8 bases; J trimming: 5 bases; junction bases outside the gene matches: 8. In nucleotides, the CDR3 is TGTGCCAGCGGGCGGCAGGGAGGGGAGACCCAGTACATC. Protein sequence: CASGRQGGETQYI.

The table lists this clonotype with many counts. The rearrangement links TRBV6-1 to TRBJ1-2; tentative D call: TRBD1 (5 bases). Trimming removed 2 bases from V and 3 bases from J, with 13 bases in between. Germline-derived CDR1 and CDR2 are MNHNS and SASEGT. This CDR3 spans 15 amino acids. The CDR3 nucleotides are TGTGCCAGCAGTGAAATACGGCAGGGAGACTATGGCTACACCTTC. Protein product: CASSEIRQGDYGYTF.

The table lists this clonotype with a count of one. The rearrangement uses TRBV7-4 and TRBJ1-2; D gene uncertain. CDR1 and CDR2 from the germline V gene are SGHVT and SQSDAQ. The CDR3 loop spans 15 amino acids. V lost 5 bases and J 11 bases, leaving 24 bases between the germline ends. The DNA of the CDR3 is TGTGCCAGCAGCCCCCACACCGAGCCTGAGAACCAGTACACCTTC. Amino acids: CASSPHTEPENQYTF.